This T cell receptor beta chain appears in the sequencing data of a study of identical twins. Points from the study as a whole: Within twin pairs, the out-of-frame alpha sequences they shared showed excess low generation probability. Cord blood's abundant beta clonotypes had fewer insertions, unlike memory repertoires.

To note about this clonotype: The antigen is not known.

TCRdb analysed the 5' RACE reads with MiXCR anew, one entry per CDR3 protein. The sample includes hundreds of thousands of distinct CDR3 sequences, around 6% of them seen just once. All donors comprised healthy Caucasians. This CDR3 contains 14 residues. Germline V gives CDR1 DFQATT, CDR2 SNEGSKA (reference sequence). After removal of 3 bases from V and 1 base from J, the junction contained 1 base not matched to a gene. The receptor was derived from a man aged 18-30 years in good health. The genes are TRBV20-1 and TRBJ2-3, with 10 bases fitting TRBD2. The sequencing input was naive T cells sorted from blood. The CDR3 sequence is CSASLAGGTDTQYF. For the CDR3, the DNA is TGCAGTGCTAGTCTAGCGGGGGGCACAGATACGCAGTATTTT.